A single sample is the source of the 7 T cell receptor beta chains below, sequenced in a study of T cell responses to AZD1222 COVID-19 vaccine. Method: immunoSEQ multiplex PCR; TCRdb's copy keeps in-frame clones and lacks some. The sample contains 210,000 or so clones, less than 95% of which appear only once. Sequences were derived from peripheral blood, sampled 28 days after the second dose of the MenACWY control vaccine. These TCRs come from an adult who received the MenACWY meningococcal vaccine as a control.

V is TRBV2 and J is TRBJ2-7; D call uncertain. The CDR3 has 13 residues. Germline CDR1 is SNHLY and CDR2 is FYNNEI. Trimming cost V 2 bases and J 6 bases, with 11 bases left between them. The CDR3 DNA follows: TGTGCCAGCAGTGAAAAGTGGGCTATCGAGCAGTACTTC. This gives the protein CASSEKWAIEQYF.

The rearrangement links TRBV24-1 to TRBJ1-1, with unresolved D. The germline V gene encodes CDR1 KGHDR and CDR2 SFDVKD. The CDR3 is 12 amino acids. Trimming pared 3 bases from V and 0 bases from J, leaving 1 base between. As DNA, the CDR3 is TGTGCCACCAGTGATCTGAACACTGAAGCTTTCTTT. It yields the protein CATSDLNTEAFF.

CDR3 nucleotides: TGTGCCAGCAGGCCCTATCCTAGCTCCTACAATGAGCAGTTCTTC. It is translated as CASRPYPSSYNEQFF. This chain links TRBV7-3 with TRBJ2-1; D is undetermined. The ends were cut back, 6 bases at V and 0 bases at J, with 12 bases in the middle. Germline assignment: CDR1 SGHTA and CDR2 FQGTGA. This CDR3 has 15 amino acids.

The chain has TRBV7-9 and TRBJ2-1; the match to TRBD2 covers 12 bases. The length of the CDR3 is 19 residues. Germline V gives CDR1 SEHNR, CDR2 FQNEAQ (reference sequence). With V trimmed by 4 bases and J by 0 bases, 10 bases remained unmatched. The CDR3 DNA reads TGTGCCAGCAGCTCCCGGACTAGCGGGACAAGGAGCTCCTACAATGAGCAGTTCTTC. Its translation: CASSSRTSGTRSSYNEQFF. Complete variable domain (other parts from reference TRBV7-9 and TRBJ2-1): DTGVSQNPRHKITKRGQNVTFRCDPISEHNRLYWYRQTLGQGPEFLTYFQNEAQLEKSRLLSDRFSAERPKGSFSTLEIQRTEQGDSAMYLCASSSRTSGTRSSYNEQFFGPGTRLTVL.

V and J are TRBV5-1 and TRBJ2-2, with TRBD1 matching over 12 bases. V dropped 4 bases and J dropped 6; count of bases not matched to a gene: 10. CDR3 size: 17 residues. Germline assignment: CDR1 SGHRS and CDR2 YFSETQ. DNA for the CDR3: TGCGCCAGCAGCCCAGTCCGGGACAGGGGGCTCGCCGGGGAGCTGTTTTTT. As protein: CASSPVRDRGLAGELFF.

The V call is TRBV13, the J call TRBJ1-3, with 7 bases that match TRBD1. The CDR3 covers 15 residues. Germline V CDR1 and CDR2: PRHDT, FYEKMQ (reference sequence). V lost 2 bases and J lost 1; bases outside the gene matches: 2. CDR3 amino acids: CASSLRQGSGNTIYF. Written as DNA, the CDR3 is TGTGCCAGCAGCTTACGACAGGGATCTGGAAACACCATATATTTT.

The V gene is TRBV19, the J gene TRBJ1-5, with 8 positions matching TRBD1. The CDR3 consists of 17 residues. Trimming removed 6 bases from V and 0 bases from J; junction bases left unmatched: 10. CDR1 is LNHDA and CDR2 is SQIVND in the germline V gene (reference sequence). The chain's CDR3 is CASRRDRKIYSNQPQHF. The CDR3 DNA reads TGTGCCAGTAGGAGGGACAGGAAGATTTATAGCAATCAGCCCCAGCATTTT. Full variable domain (outside the CDR3, taken from reference TRBV19 and TRBJ1-5): DGGITQSPKYLFRKEGQNVTLSCEQNLNHDAMYWYRQDPGQGLRLIYYSQIVNDFQKGDIAEGYSVSREKKESFPLTVTSAQKNPTAFYLCASRRDRKIYSNQPQHFGDGTRLSIL.